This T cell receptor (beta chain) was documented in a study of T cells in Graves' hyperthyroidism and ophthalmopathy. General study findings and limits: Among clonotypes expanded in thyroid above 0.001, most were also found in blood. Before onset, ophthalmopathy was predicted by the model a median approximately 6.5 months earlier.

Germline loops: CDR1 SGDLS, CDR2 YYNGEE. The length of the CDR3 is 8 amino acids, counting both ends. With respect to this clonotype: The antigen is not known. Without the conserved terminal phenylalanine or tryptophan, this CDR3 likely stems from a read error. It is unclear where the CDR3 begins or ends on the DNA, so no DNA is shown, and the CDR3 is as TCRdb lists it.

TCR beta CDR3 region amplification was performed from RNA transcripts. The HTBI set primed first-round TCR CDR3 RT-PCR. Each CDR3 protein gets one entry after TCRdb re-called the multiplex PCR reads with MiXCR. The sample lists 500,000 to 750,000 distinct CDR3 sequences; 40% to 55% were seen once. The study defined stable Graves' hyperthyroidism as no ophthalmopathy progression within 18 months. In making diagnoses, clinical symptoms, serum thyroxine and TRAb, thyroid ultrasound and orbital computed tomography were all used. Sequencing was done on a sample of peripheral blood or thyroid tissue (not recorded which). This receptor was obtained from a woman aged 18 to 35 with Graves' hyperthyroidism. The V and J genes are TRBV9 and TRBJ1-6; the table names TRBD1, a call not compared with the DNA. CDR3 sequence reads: CASTPDAG.